The 29 T cell receptor beta chains below all came from one sample that was sequenced in a study of T cells after yellow fever vaccination (dated by TCRdb to between 2018 and 2020). The treatment or condition tag for this specimen amounts to: live attenuated yellow fever vaccine strain. The library was prepared using 5' RACE. Instrument on record: Illumina HiSeq 2500. TCRdb trimmed public reads at Q25 via fastp, called clones via MiXCR and kept in-frame beta chains. Every CDR3 protein is listed once, alongside the most common genes and DNA of its rows. This sample is represented by about 630,000 distinct CDR3 sequences; about 12% of them were singletons. Of the sample, under 15% falls within the top ten clones. This sample comprised PBMCs, obtained on the day of the yellow fever booster vaccination. The source of these receptors is a man aged 25-40 years who received the YFV17D yellow fever vaccine.

The sample holds many counts of this clonotype. The chain employs TRBV28 and TRBJ2-5; D unresolved. This CDR3 contains 14 residues. CDR1 MDHEN and CDR2 SYDVKM come from the germline V gene. V lost 5 bases, J lost 9 bases, and 19 bases lay in between. The CDR3 spells CASSGSLSLEAQYF. In nucleotides, the CDR3 is TGTGCCAGCAGTGGATCCTTAAGTCTAGAAGCCCAGTACTTC.

This clonotype was found a few times. The rearrangement links TRBV27 to TRBJ2-1; 14 bases are a match to TRBD2. The CDR3 sequence is 19 residues long. V lost 8 bases and J lost 8; bases outside the gene matches: 20. The V gene's germline CDR1 is MNHEY and CDR2 SMNVEV (reference sequence). CDR3 bases: TGTGCCAGCCAACTGGGGACAGGTCAGACTAGCGGGAGGGCCTATGAGCAGTTCTTC. The encoded protein is CASQLGTGQTSGRAYEQFF.

V and J are TRBV9 and TRBJ2-1; D is unclear. The CDR3 has 13 residues. Germline V gives CDR1 SGDLS, CDR2 YYNGEE. V was pared by 6 bases and J by 0 bases, with 7 bases between. This chain's CDR3 is CASTGSSYNEQFF. Written as DNA, the CDR3 is TGTGCCAGCACTGGAAGCTCCTACAATGAGCAGTTCTTC.

This clonotype was seen more than once but under ten times. The gene calls are TRBV20-1 and TRBJ2-1; D is possibly TRBD1 (5 bases). Germline V gives CDR1 DFQATT, CDR2 SNEGSKA (reference sequence). Trimming took 4 bases from V and 9 from J, leaving 7 bases between them. CDR3 size: 10 residues. CDR3 coding DNA: TGCAGTGCTACCCAGGGTGAGCAGTTCTTC. Translating gives CSATQGEQFF.

This clonotype came up many times. The chain has TRBV7-2 and TRBJ2-3, with unresolved D. Per the germline V gene, CDR1 is SGHTA and CDR2 is FQGNSA. The CDR3 is made up of 16 amino acids. V was trimmed by 5 bases and J by 0 bases, leaving 15 bases between them. This CDR3 reads CASSQLIVLSTDTQYF. The CDR3, as DNA: TGTGCCAGCAGCCAGCTTATTGTCCTTAGCACAGATACGCAGTATTTT.

This clonotype occurred a few times. As DNA, the CDR3 is TGTGCCACCAGTGATGCCGGGGTGGCAGGGGGGACGAACACTGAAGCTTTCTTT. Translating it yields CATSDAGVAGGTNTEAFF. The chain uses TRBV24-1 and TRBJ1-1, with 7 bases that match TRBD1. V was pared by 3 bases and J by 1 base, with 13 bases of the junction left unmatched. CDR1 is KGHDR, CDR2 SFDVKD, per germline. The CDR3 is 18 amino acids.

The gene calls are TRBV5-1 and TRBJ2-1; 9 nucleotides align to TRBD1. In germline, CDR1 is SGHRS, CDR2 YFSETQ. The V segment lost 3 bases and the J segment 4 bases; nucleotides outside the gene matches: 11. This CDR3 is built from 17 residues. The CDR3, as DNA: TGCGCCAGCAGCTCAAATCCCGGGACAGGGCTATACAATGAGCAGTTCTTC. It codes for CASSSNPGTGLYNEQFF.

The chain employs TRBV7-9 and TRBJ2-5; TRBD2 agrees at 12 bases. This CDR3 contains 17 residues. V lost 5 bases, J lost 0 bases, and 7 bases stayed unmatched. Germline CDR1 and CDR2: SEHNR and FQNEAQ (reference sequence). As DNA, the CDR3 is TGTGCCAGCAGCCGGGGACTAGCGGGTGGTTACCAAGAGACCCAGTACTTC. Its translation: CASSRGLAGGYQETQYF.

Only a few counts were recorded for this clonotype. The V gene is TRBV7-2, the J gene TRBJ1-5; D gene ambiguous. The germline gives CDR1 SGHTA, CDR2 FQGNSA. V dropped 3 bases and J dropped 0 bases, with 6 bases sitting between them. This CDR3 has 14 residues. CDR3 loop: CASSLYISNQPQHF. The DNA of the CDR3 is TGTGCCAGCAGCTTGTATATTAGCAATCAGCCCCAGCATTTT.

Only a few counts were recorded for this clonotype. The chain recombines TRBV7-8 with TRBJ1-2, with a tentative D call TRBD1 (6 bases). CDR3 length: 12 residues. The V end was cut by 3 bases, the J end by 10 bases, with 12 bases between. Germline CDR1 and CDR2: SGHVS and FQNEAQ. DNA of the CDR3: TGTGCCAGCAGCTTTCCGGACAGAACCTACACCTTC. Amino acid sequence: CASSFPDRTYTF.

This clonotype came up a few times. V usage is TRBV20-1 and J usage is TRBJ1-3; no definite D call. Deletions cut 6 bases from V and 0 bases from J, with 12 bases between. This CDR3 is built from 14 residues. Germline CDR1 reads DFQATT; CDR2 reads SNEGSKA (reference sequence). The CDR3 sequence: CSASVANSGNTIYF. In DNA form, the CDR3 reads TGCAGTGCATCGGTGGCAAACTCTGGAAACACCATATATTTT.

The chain joins TRBV19 to TRBJ2-7; TRBD1 might be the D (6 bases). Per the germline V gene, CDR1 is LNHDA and CDR2 is SQIVND (reference sequence). The CDR3 is made up of 14 amino acids. Between the trimmed V and J ends, which lost 6 bases and 5 bases, there was a span of 17 bases. The CDR3 region is CASSDLTGADEQYF. CDR3 nucleotides: TGTGCCAGTAGCGATCTGACAGGAGCAGACGAGCAGTACTTC. The variable domain in full, with the rest retrieved from reference TRBV19 and TRBJ2-7, is DGGITQSPKYLFRKEGQNVTLSCEQNLNHDAMYWYRQDPGQGLRLIYYSQIVNDFQKGDIAEGYSVSREKKESFPLTVTSAQKNPTAFYLCASSDLTGADEQYFGPGTRLTVT.

The chain carries TRBV20-1 and TRBJ1-1, with 7 bases fitting TRBD1. This CDR3 comprises 14 residues. Germline-derived CDR1 and CDR2 are DFQATT and SNEGSKA (reference sequence). V gave up 3 bases and J gave up 4 bases; unmatched junction bases: 8. CDR3 sequence: CSASPRQGITEAFF. The DNA for the CDR3 is TGCAGTGCTAGCCCCAGACAGGGAATCACTGAAGCTTTCTTT.

In its sample, this clonotype was seen a few times. The chain is built from TRBV5-4 and TRBJ2-1; a weak D match, TRBD2 (5 bases). CDR3 length: 15 amino acids. The germline V gene has CDR1 SGHNT and CDR2 YYREEE (reference sequence). The V end was cut by 2 bases, the J end by 5 bases, with 14 bases between. The chain's CDR3 is CASSFFLGDNNEQFF. As DNA, the CDR3 is TGTGCCAGCAGCTTTTTTTTGGGAGACAACAATGAGCAGTTCTTC.

This clonotype has at least ten counts. This chain joins TRBV5-1 and TRBJ1-6; the D is unclear. V was cut by 2 bases and J by 5 bases, with 11 bases left in between. Germline CDR1 SGHRS, CDR2 YFSETQ. The CDR3 sequence is 15 residues long. The CDR3 region has the DNA TGCGCCAGCAGCTTTTCCGGGAACCATAATTCACCCCTCCACTTT. Its translation: CASSFSGNHNSPLHF. Using reference TRBV5-1 and TRBJ1-6 for the parts outside the CDR3, the full variable domain is KAGVTQTPRYLIKTRGQQVTLSCSPISGHRSVSWYQQTPGQGLQFLFEYFSETQRNKGNFPGRFSGRQFSNSRSEMNVSTLELGDSALYLCASSFSGNHNSPLHFGNGTRLTVT.

This chain links TRBV27 with TRBJ1-1, with D possibly TRBD1 on 5 matching bases. Germline CDR1 MNHEY, CDR2 SMNVEV (reference sequence). The CDR3 is made up of 17 amino acids. The V end lost 0 bases, the J end lost 0 bases, and 14 bases lay between the germline ends. CDR3 nucleotide sequence: TGTGCCAGCAGTTTATCGGCAGGGAGCTACATGAACACTGAAGCTTTCTTT. This gives the protein CASSLSAGSYMNTEAFF.

This clonotype has just a few counts. The V call is TRBV5-4, the J call TRBJ1-2; D ambiguous. There are 13 residues in the CDR3. Germline V gene data show CDR1 as SGHNT and CDR2 as YYREEE (reference sequence). The V end lost 1 base, the J end lost 8 bases, and 12 bases lay between the germline ends. The CDR3 is CASSLRPGEGYTF. In DNA, the CDR3 is TGTGCCAGCAGCTTGAGACCTGGAGAGGGCTACACCTTC.

This clonotype has a count of ten or more. V gene TRBV29-1 combines with J gene TRBJ2-1; 9 positions match TRBD2. CDR3 length equals 14 residues. The V and J ends lost 6 bases and 0 bases, in that order; junction bases with no gene match: 3. CDR1 is SQVTM, CDR2 ANQGSEA, per germline. CDR3 sequence (DNA): TGCAGCGTAATTAGCGGGAGCTCCTACAATGAGCAGTTCTTC. The encoded protein is CSVISGSSYNEQFF.

This clonotype was detected a few times. This chain uses TRBV9 with TRBJ2-7; D may be TRBD2 (5 bases). Germline V gene sequence: CDR1 SGDLS, CDR2 YYNGEE. This CDR3 has 15 residues. V lost 2 bases to trimming and J lost 2 bases, with 14 bases between them. CDR3 sequence reads: CASSVSSGPTYEQYF. The CDR3, as DNA: TGTGCCAGCAGCGTTTCCAGCGGTCCCACCTACGAGCAGTACTTC.

This sequence joins TRBV6-2 or TRBV6-3 and TRBJ2-4; 8 positions match TRBD1. CDR1 and CDR2 from the germline V gene are MNHEY and SVGEGT. V dropped 4 bases and J dropped 7; count of bases not matched to a gene: 6. CDR3 size: 14 residues. Written as DNA, the CDR3 is TGTGCCAGCAGTTTCCAACAGGGGGTGAACATTCAGTACTTC. As protein: CASSFQQGVNIQYF.

The rearrangement uses TRBV27 and TRBJ1-6; TRBD1 matches 7 bases. The V segment lost 6 bases and the J segment 13 bases; nucleotides outside the gene matches: 12. This CDR3 is built from 14 residues. Per the germline V gene, CDR1 is MNHEY and CDR2 is SMNVEV (reference sequence). CDR3 DNA sequence: TGTGCCAGCAGGAAAGGGACAGAACATTTGCCCCTCCACTTT. This sequence encodes CASRKGTEHLPLHF.

This sequence joins TRBV20-1 and TRBJ2-7; D call uncertain. CDR1 is DFQATT, CDR2 SNEGSKA, per germline (reference sequence). Trimming left V 1 base short and J 6 bases short, with 13 bases between. CDR3 length equals 13 residues. Written as DNA, the CDR3 is TGCAGTGCTAGAGCTATGCAGTCTCGCGAGCAGTACTTC. This codes for CSARAMQSREQYF.

The rearrangement uses TRBV12-3 or TRBV12-4 and TRBJ2-7; the D is unclear. The CDR3 covers 14 residues. Trimming left V 8 bases short and J 3 bases short, with 17 bases between. CDR3 loop: CASLIGSGNYEQYF. In DNA form, the CDR3 reads TGTGCCAGCCTCATAGGCTCCGGTAACTACGAGCAGTACTTC.

The genes are TRBV6-2 or TRBV6-3 and TRBJ2-3; 8 bases agree with TRBD2. Germline CDR1 is MNHEY and CDR2 is SVGEGT. V was clipped by 6 bases and J by 2 bases; unmatched bases: 7. CDR3 length equals 15 residues. The CDR3 coding sequence is TGTGCCAGCAGACCGCGGGGGGCCCTCACAGATACGCAGTATTTT. Translated: CASRPRGALTDTQYF.

As regards this clonotype: Germline and junction disagree at one end, which may indicate a read error. V gene TRBV12-3 or TRBV12-4 combines with J gene TRBJ2-7; 14 nucleotides align to TRBD2. This CDR3 contains 18 residues. CDR3 DNA: TGTGCCTGCAGGCGAAATGGGGGACTAGCGGGAGCGTCGGGCGAGCAGTACTTC. Translated: CACRRNGGLAGASGEQYF.

This clonotype has only a few counts. This chain's CDR3 is CASSLSGPGLRNTQYF. CDR3 coding DNA: TGTGCCAGCAGCTTATCGGGTCCGGGATTGAGAAATACGCAGTATTTT. This chain connects TRBV7-2 to TRBJ2-3, with TRBD2 as a possible D gene (5 bases). This CDR3 has 16 amino acids. Trimming removed 2 bases from V and 7 bases from J, with 19 bases in between. Germline CDR1 and CDR2: SGHTA and FQGNSA. Variable domain in full (rest from reference TRBV7-2 and TRBJ2-3): GAGVSQSPSNKVTEKGKDVELRCDPISGHTALYWYRQSLGQGLEFLIYFQGNSAPDKSGLPSDRFSAERTGGSVSTLTIQRTQQEDSAVYLCASSLSGPGLRNTQYFGPGTRLTVL.

A note on this clonotype: Compared with germline, one end of the junction differs, possibly owing to a read error. This sequence joins TRBV30 and TRBJ1-2; a possible D gene is TRBD1 (6 bases). CDR1 and CDR2 (germline): GTSNPN, SVGIG (reference sequence). CDR3 length: 13 amino acids. The CDR3 reads CAWTRTVNYGYSF. The CDR3 nucleotides are TGTGCCTGGACGCGGACAGTTAACTATGGCTACAGCTTC.

The chain recombines TRBV12-3 or TRBV12-4 with TRBJ2-4; perhaps D is TRBD1 or TRBD2 (6 bases each). V lost 3 bases and J 4 bases, leaving 10 bases between the germline ends. The CDR3 is 14 amino acids. The CDR3, as DNA: TGTGCCAGCAGTTTGAGGGGGGCGAAAAACATTCAGTACTTC. Residues: CASSLRGAKNIQYF.

The chain links TRBV10-3 to TRBJ2-5; possibly TRBD2 for D (6 bases). The germline V and J ends were trimmed by 4 bases and 0 bases, with 9 bases remaining between them. This CDR3 is built from 14 residues. Germline V gene sequence: CDR1 ENHRY, CDR2 SYGVKD. The CDR3 sequence is CAISVGGNQETQYF. The CDR3 DNA reads TGTGCCATCAGTGTAGGAGGGAACCAAGAGACCCAGTACTTC.